One T cell receptor beta chain is described in this entry. The repertoire was sequenced with immunoSEQ multiplex PCR; TCRdb's copy has only in-frame clones and lacks some. The sample carries approximately 53,000 clones, approximately 80% recorded once. This sample was taken from a study of blood T cell repertoires in COVID-19. The CDR3 totals 15 residues. The V gene lost 6 bases and the J gene lost 0 bases, with 15 bases spanning the gap. The V gene's germline CDR1 is ENHRY and CDR2 SYGVKD. Sequencing was performed on peripheral blood. The chain joins TRBV10-3 to TRBJ2-7; D perhaps matches TRBD1 (5 bases). The TCR was taken from a woman aged 55-70 years with acute or convalescent COVID-19. The DNA of the CDR3 is TGTGCCATCAGCCAGGGTGTAGCTAGCTCCTACGAGCAGTACTTC. This sequence encodes CAISQGVASSYEQYF.